This TCR beta chain was documented in a study of cytomegalovirus exposure and HLA in healthy donors. Data came from immunoSEQ multiplex PCR; TCRdb stores just in-frame clones and leaves some out. The sample holds roughly 62,000 clones, 85% to 95% seen once. The TCR sequence derives from a man between 18 and 35 years old in good health and CMV-seronegative. Material for sequencing was PBMCs.

Written as DNA, the CDR3 is TGTGCCAGCAGCCCCCTTGGGGGGCAAGAGACCCAGTACTTC. Encoded protein: CASSPLGGQETQYF. This chain uses TRBV7-2 with TRBJ2-5; maybe TRBD2 (6 bases). The length of the CDR3 is 14 residues. Trimming cost V 5 bases and J 2 bases, with 12 bases left between them. Germline V CDR1 and CDR2: SGHTA, FQGNSA.